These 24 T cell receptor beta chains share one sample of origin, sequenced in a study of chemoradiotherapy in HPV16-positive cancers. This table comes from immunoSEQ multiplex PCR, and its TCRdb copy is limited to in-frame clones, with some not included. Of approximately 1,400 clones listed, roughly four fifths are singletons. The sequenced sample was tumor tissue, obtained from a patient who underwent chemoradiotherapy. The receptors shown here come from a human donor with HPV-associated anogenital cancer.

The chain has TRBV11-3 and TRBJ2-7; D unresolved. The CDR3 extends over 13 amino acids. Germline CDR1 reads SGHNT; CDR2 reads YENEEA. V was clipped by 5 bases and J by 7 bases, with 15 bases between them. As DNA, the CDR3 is TGTGCCAGCAGCCCAGGCGTTTTTGGTGAGCAGTACTTC. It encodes CASSPGVFGEQYF. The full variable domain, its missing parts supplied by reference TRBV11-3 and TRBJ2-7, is EAGVVQSPRYKIIEKKQPVAFWCNPISGHNTLYWYLQNLGQGPELLIRYENEEAVDDSQLPKDRFSAERLKGVDSTLKIQPAELGDSAVYLCASSPGVFGEQYFGPGTRLTVT.

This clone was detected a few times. The CDR3 region has the DNA TGTGCCAGCAGCTTGAAAACGGGAGGGCCAGATACGCAGTATTTT. It specifies CASSLKTGGPDTQYF. This chain links TRBV5-4 with TRBJ2-3; 8 nucleotides align to TRBD2. Germline-derived CDR1 and CDR2 are SGHNT and YYREEE (reference sequence). CDR3 length: 15 residues. V shed 1 base, J shed 4 bases, and the junction held 5 bases outside the gene matches. The variable domain in full, with the rest retrieved from reference TRBV5-4 and TRBJ2-3, is ETGVTQSPTHLIKTRGQQVTLRCSSQSGHNTVSWYQQALGQGPQFIFQYYREEENGRGNFPPRFSGLQFPNYSSELNVNALELDDSALYLCASSLKTGGPDTQYFGPGTRLTVL.

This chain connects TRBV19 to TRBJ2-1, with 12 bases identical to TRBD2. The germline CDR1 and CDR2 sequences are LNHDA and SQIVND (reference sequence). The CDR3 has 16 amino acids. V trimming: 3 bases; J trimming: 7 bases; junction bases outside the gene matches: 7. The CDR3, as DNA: TGTGCCAGTAGTATGGACGGACTAGCGGGAATTAATGAGCAGTTCTTC. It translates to CASSMDGLAGINEQFF.

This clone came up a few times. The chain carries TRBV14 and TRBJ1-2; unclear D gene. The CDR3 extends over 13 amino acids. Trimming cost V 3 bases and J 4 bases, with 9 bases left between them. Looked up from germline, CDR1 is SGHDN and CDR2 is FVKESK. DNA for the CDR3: TGTGCCAGCAGCCAGCAGGCAGGCTATGGCTACACCTTC. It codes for CASSQQAGYGYTF.

The chain's CDR3 is CASRTKPTGELFF. The CDR3 nucleotides read TGTGCCAGCAGGACAAAACCAACCGGGGAGCTGTTTTTT. This rearrangement joins TRBV14 to TRBJ2-2; D remains unclear. The germline V gene has CDR1 SGHDN and CDR2 FVKESK. V was shortened by 6 bases and J by 5 bases, with 10 bases between the two germline ends. The CDR3 loop spans 13 amino acids.

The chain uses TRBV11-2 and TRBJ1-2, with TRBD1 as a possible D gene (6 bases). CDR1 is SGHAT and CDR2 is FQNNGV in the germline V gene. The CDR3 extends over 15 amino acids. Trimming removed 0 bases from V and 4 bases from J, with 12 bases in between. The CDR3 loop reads CASSLDETGSYGYTF. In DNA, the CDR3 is TGTGCCAGCAGCTTAGATGAGACAGGTTCCTATGGCTACACCTTC.

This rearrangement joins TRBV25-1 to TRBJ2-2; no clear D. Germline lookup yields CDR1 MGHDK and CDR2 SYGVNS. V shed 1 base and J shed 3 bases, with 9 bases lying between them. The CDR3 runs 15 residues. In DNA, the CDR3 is TGTGCCAGCAGTGAATCTCGACTTGACACCGGGGAGCTGTTTTTT. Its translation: CASSESRLDTGELFF.

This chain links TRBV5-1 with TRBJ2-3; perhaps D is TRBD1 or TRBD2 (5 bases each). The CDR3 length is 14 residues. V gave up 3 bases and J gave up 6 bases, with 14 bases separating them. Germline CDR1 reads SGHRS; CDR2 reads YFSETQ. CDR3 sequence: CASSSGTFTDTQYF. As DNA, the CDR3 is TGCGCCAGCAGCTCAGGGACCTTTACCGATACGCAGTATTTT.

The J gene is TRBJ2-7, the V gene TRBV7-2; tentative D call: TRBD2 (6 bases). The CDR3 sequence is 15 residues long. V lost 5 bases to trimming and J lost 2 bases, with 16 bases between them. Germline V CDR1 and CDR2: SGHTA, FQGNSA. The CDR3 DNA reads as TGTGCCAGCAGCCCGATAGCGGCTTTGGCCTACGAGCAGTACTTC. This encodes CASSPIAALAYEQYF.

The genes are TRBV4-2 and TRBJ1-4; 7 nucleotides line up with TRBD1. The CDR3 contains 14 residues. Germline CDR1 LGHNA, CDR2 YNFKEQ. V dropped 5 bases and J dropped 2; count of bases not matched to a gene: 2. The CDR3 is CASSSGQTNEKLFF. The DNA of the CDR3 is TGTGCCAGCAGCTCGGGACAGACTAATGAAAAACTGTTTTTT.

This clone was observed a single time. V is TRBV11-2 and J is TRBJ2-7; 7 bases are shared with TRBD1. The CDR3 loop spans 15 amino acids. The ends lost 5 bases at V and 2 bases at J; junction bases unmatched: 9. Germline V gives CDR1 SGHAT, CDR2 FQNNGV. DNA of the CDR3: TGTGCCAGCAGCCTCAACCATGGGACAGCCTACGAGCAGTACTTC. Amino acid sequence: CASSLNHGTAYEQYF.

The CDR3 sequence: CASSADLATTTDTQYF. DNA for the CDR3: TGTGCCAGCAGTGCCGACTTGGCCACCACCACAGATACGCAGTATTTT. The chain carries TRBV2 and TRBJ2-3; D remains unclear. Trimming pared 4 bases from V and 2 bases from J, leaving 16 bases between. Germline assignment: CDR1 SNHLY and CDR2 FYNNEI. The CDR3 sequence is 16 residues long.

This CDR3 reads CASSFRTSNTEAFF. Here the CDR3 DNA reads TGCGCCAGCAGCTTCAGGACTTCGAACACTGAAGCTTTCTTT. This chain links TRBV5-1 with TRBJ1-1; D gene ambiguous. With 2 bases removed from V and 1 base from J, the gap between germline ends came to 9 bases. The CDR3 has 14 amino acids. In germline, CDR1 is SGHRS, CDR2 YFSETQ.

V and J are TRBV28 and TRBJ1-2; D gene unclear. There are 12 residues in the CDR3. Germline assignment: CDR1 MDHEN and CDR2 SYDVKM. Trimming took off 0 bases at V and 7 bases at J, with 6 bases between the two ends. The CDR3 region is CASSLWDRGYTF. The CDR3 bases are TGTGCCAGCAGTTTATGGGACCGTGGCTACACCTTC.

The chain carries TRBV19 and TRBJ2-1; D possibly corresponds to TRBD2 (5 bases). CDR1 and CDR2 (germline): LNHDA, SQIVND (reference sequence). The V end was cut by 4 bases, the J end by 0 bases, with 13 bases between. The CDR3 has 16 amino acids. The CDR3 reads CASSTDSASSYNEQFF. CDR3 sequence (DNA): TGTGCCAGTAGTACCGATAGCGCCAGCTCCTACAATGAGCAGTTCTTC.

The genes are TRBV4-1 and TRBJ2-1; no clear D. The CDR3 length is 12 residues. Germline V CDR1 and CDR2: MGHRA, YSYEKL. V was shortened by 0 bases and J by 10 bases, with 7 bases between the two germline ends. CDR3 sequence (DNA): TGCGCCAGCAGCCAAGACGAAGTGGAGCAGTTCTTC. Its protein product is CASSQDEVEQFF.

CDR3 sequence reads: CASSSTPGPRYEQYF. The CDR3 nucleotides are TGTGCCAGCAGCTCTACCCCGGGCCCCCGCTACGAGCAGTACTTC. V is TRBV7-6 and J is TRBJ2-7; D is undetermined. The CDR3 runs to 15 residues. Trimming left V 4 bases short and J 3 bases short, with 16 bases between. Germline lookup yields CDR1 SGHVS and CDR2 FNYEAQ.

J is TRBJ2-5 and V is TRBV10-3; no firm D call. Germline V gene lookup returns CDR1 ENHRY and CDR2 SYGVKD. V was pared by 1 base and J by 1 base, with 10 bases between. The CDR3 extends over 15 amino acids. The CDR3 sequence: CAISEFGTVQETQYF. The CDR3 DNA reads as TGTGCCATCAGTGAGTTCGGAACAGTCCAAGAGACCCAGTACTTC.

The CDR3 loop reads CASSLTGTGGATLVDTQYF. The CDR3 nucleotides are TGTGCCAGCAGCCTTACCGGGACAGGGGGCGCGACTCTAGTAGATACGCAGTATTTT. This chain links TRBV4-2 with TRBJ2-3, with TRBD1 identical over 12 bases. Germline-derived CDR1 and CDR2 are LGHNA and YNFKEQ. This CDR3 comprises 19 residues. V lost 4 bases, J lost 5 bases, and 16 bases stayed unmatched.

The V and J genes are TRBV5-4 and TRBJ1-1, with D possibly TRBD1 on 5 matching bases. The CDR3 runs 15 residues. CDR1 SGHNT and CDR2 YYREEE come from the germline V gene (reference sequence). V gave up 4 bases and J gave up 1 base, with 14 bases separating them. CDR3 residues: CASSPGGGWNTEAFF. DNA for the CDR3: TGTGCCAGCAGCCCTGGGGGGGGGTGGAACACTGAAGCTTTCTTT.

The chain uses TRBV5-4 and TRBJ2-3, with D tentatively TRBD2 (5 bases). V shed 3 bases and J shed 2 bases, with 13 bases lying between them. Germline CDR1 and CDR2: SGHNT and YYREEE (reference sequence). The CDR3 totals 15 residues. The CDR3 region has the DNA TGTGCCAGCAGCTCAGGACTTCTAATCACAGATACGCAGTATTTT. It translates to CASSSGLLITDTQYF.

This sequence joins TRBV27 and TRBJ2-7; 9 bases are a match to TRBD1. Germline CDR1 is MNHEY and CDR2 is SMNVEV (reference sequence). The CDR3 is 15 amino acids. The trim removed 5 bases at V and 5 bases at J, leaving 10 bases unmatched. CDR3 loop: CASSPLDRGGNEQYF. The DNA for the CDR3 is TGTGCCAGCAGTCCCCTGGACAGGGGAGGGAACGAGCAGTACTTC.

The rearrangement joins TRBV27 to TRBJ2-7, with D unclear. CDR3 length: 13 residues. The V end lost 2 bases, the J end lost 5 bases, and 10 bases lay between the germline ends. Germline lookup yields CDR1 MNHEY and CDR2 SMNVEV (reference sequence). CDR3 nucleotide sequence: TGTGCCAGCAGTTTAGGTTCTTTGAACGAGCAGTACTTC. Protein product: CASSLGSLNEQYF.

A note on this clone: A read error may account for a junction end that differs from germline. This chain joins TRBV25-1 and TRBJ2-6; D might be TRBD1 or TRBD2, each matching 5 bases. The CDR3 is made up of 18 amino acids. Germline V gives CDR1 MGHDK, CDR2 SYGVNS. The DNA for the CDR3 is TGTGCCAGCAGTGGGACACTAGACTGGACAAAGTCGGGCCAACGTCCTGACTTC. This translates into CASSGTLDWTKSGQRPDF.